This T cell receptor beta chain was retrieved from a study of shared clonotypes between healthy human individuals. Overall study context: Per-donor plates numbered three CD4 naive, three CD4 memory, two CD8 naive and one CD8 memory.

General study findings and limits: With several donors compared, around 5.4% of naive CD4 clonotypes were shared.

The CDR3 runs to 18 residues. The J segment lost 0 bases and the V segment lost 5 bases, leaving 7 bases of the junction unmatched. Germline CDR1 and CDR2: MDHEN and SYDVKM. As concerns this clone: Its antigen is as yet unknown.

Researchers divided each subset's genomic DNA evenly across several immunoSEQ plates. Sorted subsets were amplified in replicate PCRs using about 200 ng DNA, some 31,000 T cell genomes. Profiling relied on immunoSEQ multiplex PCR, and the TCRdb table lists in-frame clones only, not all of them. The sample holds some 2.1 million clones, about 95% seen once. The naive CD8 fraction comprised CD45RO-negative cells positively selected for CCR7 and excluded terminally differentiated effector memory CD45RA+ cells. Material for sequencing was naive CD8+ T cells sorted from blood. The TCR sequence derives from a man aged 18 to 35 in good health. This chain links TRBV28 with TRBJ2-1; TRBD2 aligns across 13 bases. This CDR3 is CASSTGLAGAGSYNEQFF. CDR3 nucleotide sequence: TGTGCCAGCAGTACCGGACTAGCGGGGGCCGGCTCCTACAATGAGCAGTTCTTC.